This is a list of T cell receptor beta chains from one sample in a study of blood T cell repertoires in COVID-19. Repertoires were generated with immunoSEQ multiplex PCR, while TCRdb's copy carries only in-frame clones and drops some. The sample includes roughly 200,000 clones, roughly 87% of them seen just once. The sequencing input was peripheral blood. Receptors originate from a young woman who had recovered from COVID-19. The CDR3 runs from the conserved cysteine through the conserved F or W. A D gene is named only where the DNA matches it firmly. Clone size, where shown, is once, few, many, or a class for clones that have expanded.

abundance	v_gene	d_gene	j_gene	CDR3nt	CDR3aa
-	TRBV18	-	TRBJ1-1	TGTGCCAGCTCACCACGGGGGCCATCCAGCACTGAAGCTTTCTTT	CASSPRGPSSTEAFF
-	TRBV10-3	-	TRBJ2-3	TGTGCCATCACGGAGGGGTTGACTAGTGGCATAAAACCAGATACGCAGTATTTT	CAITEGLTSGIKPDTQYF
-	TRBV13	-	TRBJ2-1	TGTGCCAGCAGCTTAGCTGGACAAGGCTACAATGAGCAGTTCTTC	CASSLAGQGYNEQFF
once	TRBV5-1	-	TRBJ2-7	TGCGCCAGCAGCGATAGTTACGAGCAGTACTTC	CASSDSYEQYF
-	TRBV7-2	-	TRBJ2-2	TGTGCCAGCAGCTTATATCTGAGTAACACCGGGGAGCTGTTTTTT	CASSLYLSNTGELFF
few	TRBV5-3	-	TRBJ1-5	TGTGCCAGAAGCTTGGAGAGGCGGGGAATGAGCAATCAGCCCCAGCATTTT	CARSLERRGMSNQPQHF
-	TRBV19	-	TRBJ1-1	TGTGCCAGTAGTAACAGAGGCCGGGGTACTGAAGCTTTCTTT	CASSNRGRGTEAFF
few	TRBV19	-	TRBJ1-3	TGTGCCAGTGGGCGACTTTGGACAGCAGATAACTCTGGAAACACCATATATTTT	CASGRLWTADNSGNTIYF
-	TRBV4-3	-	TRBJ2-7	TGCGCCAGCAGTCCGGGGTCGCTCGCGGACGAGCAGTACTTC	CASSPGSLADEQYF
once	TRBV5-1	-	TRBJ2-3	TGCGCCAGCAGCTTGGAATTCGGTCATCGGTGGGCTGGAGATACGCAGTATTTT	CASSLEFGHRWAGDTQYF
-	TRBV19	TRBD1	TRBJ1-2	TGTGCCAGTTCATCGGACAGGGACTCGAACTATGGCTACACCTTC	CASSSDRDSNYGYTF
once	TRBV2	-	TRBJ2-5	TGTGCCAGCAGGGGGGCCGGGATAACGGGAGAGACCCAGTACTTC	CASRGAGITGETQYF
-	TRBV7-8	-	TRBJ1-1	TGTGCCAGCAGCCCCCTTCGGGGTATGGCTTTCTTT	CASSPLRGMAFF
-	TRBV11-2	TRBD2	TRBJ2-7	TGTGCCAGCAGCTTCGGGGGGGTCACCTACGAGCAGTACTTC	CASSFGGVTYEQYF
-	TRBV7-2	-	TRBJ2-3	TGTGCCAGCAGCCGCCGGAGGGGCTCCACAGATACGCAGTATTTT	CASSRRRGSTDTQYF
-	TRBV5-1	-	TRBJ1-4	TGCGCCAGCAGCTTGGCCACAACAGGCGAAAAACTGTTTTTT	CASSLATTGEKLFF
-	TRBV28	TRBD1	TRBJ2-7	TGTGCCAGCAGTCCCCGCGGGACAGGCTACGAGCAGTACTTC	CASSPRGTGYEQYF
once	TRBV5-6	-	TRBJ1-4	TGTGCCAGCAGCTTGAATCTTCCGGCGGAACTGTTTTTT	CASSLNLPAELFF